One sample yielded the 5 T cell receptor beta chains listed below, sequenced in a study of graft-versus-host responses after intestinal transplantation. The data were produced by immunoSEQ multiplex PCR, yet TCRdb's version contains in-frame clones alone and is incomplete. The sample carries approximately 100,000 clones, around 86% recorded once. Sequencing used PBMCs, obtained 255 days after intestinal transplant. The receptor set was obtained from a human patient who received an intestinal transplant, so some T cells may come from the graft donor.

The chain couples TRBV4-1 to TRBJ2-1; D may match TRBD1 or TRBD2 (6 bases each). The CDR3 consists of 16 residues. Germline CDR1 MGHRA, CDR2 YSYEKL. V was clipped by 2 bases and J by 6 bases, with 17 bases between them. The CDR3 DNA reads TGCGCCAGCAGCCAACTGACAGGAGGAGGGGGCAATGAGCAGTTCTTC. It encodes CASSQLTGGGGNEQFF.

The gene calls are TRBV4-1 and TRBJ1-3, with D possibly matching TRBD1 (5 bases). Germline V gene sequence: CDR1 MGHRA, CDR2 YSYEKL. This CDR3 has 12 amino acids. Deletions cut 8 bases from V and 8 bases from J, with 13 bases between. CDR3 in DNA: TGCGCCAGCTTCAGCAGGGTTGACACCATATATTTT. This codes for CASFSRVDTIYF.

V usage is TRBV6-1 and J usage is TRBJ2-7; 11 nucleotides align to TRBD2. Per the germline V gene, CDR1 is MNHNS and CDR2 is SASEGT. CDR3 size: 17 residues. The J segment lost 5 bases and the V segment lost 4 bases, leaving 13 bases of the junction unmatched. In nucleotides, the CDR3 is TGTGCCAGCAGTGGACTGCCGATAGCGGGAGGGCCGGACGAGCAGTACTTC. Translation gives CASSGLPIAGGPDEQYF.

This chain links TRBV19 with TRBJ2-2; 10 bases line up with TRBD2. This CDR3 comprises 15 residues. Germline values: CDR1 LNHDA, CDR2 SQIVND (reference sequence). Trimming took 6 bases from V and 6 from J; bases not matched to a gene: 7. The CDR3 DNA sequence: TGTGCCAGTAGCTTAGCGGGAGGTTCTGCCGGGGAGCTGTTTTTT. The encoded protein is CASSLAGGSAGELFF.

This sequence joins TRBV6-1 and TRBJ1-5, with D hard to call. CDR3 length: 14 residues. The V and J ends lost 4 bases and 6 bases respectively, with 13 bases between them. Germline CDR1 and CDR2: MNHNS and SASEGT. As DNA, the CDR3 is TGTGCCAGCAGTGGGGGTAGTGTTGGTCAGCCCCAGCATTTT. Amino acid sequence: CASSGGSVGQPQHF.